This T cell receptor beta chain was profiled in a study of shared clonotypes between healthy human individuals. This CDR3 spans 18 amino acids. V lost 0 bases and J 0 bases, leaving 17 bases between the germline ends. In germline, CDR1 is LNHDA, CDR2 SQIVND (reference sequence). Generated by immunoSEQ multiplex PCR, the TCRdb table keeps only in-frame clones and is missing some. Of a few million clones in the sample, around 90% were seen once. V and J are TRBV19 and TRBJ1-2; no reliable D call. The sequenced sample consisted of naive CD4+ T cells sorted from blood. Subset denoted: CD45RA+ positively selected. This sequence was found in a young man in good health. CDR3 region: CASSIDLKVWEANYGYTF. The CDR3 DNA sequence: TGTGCCAGTAGTATAGACCTAAAGGTCTGGGAAGCTAACTATGGCTACACCTTC.